This TCR beta chain was profiled in a study of tumour-infiltrating T cells in Burkitt lymphoma. At the level of the study: Survival, overall and progression-free, tracked with productive clonality.

Sequencing was performed with immunoSEQ multiplex PCR; in TCRdb, only in-frame clones are kept and a portion is missing. The sample lists about 14,000 clones; more than 60% were seen once. The CDR3 consists of 13 residues. Trimming took off 4 bases at V and 5 bases at J, with 11 bases between the two ends. Germline V lookup: CDR1 SEHNR, CDR2 FQNEAQ (reference sequence). The chain combines TRBV7-9 with TRBJ1-1; a possible D gene is TRBD1 (5 bases). Sequencing input: tumor tissue. The receptor's source is a human donor with diffuse large B-cell lymphoma. CDR3 in amino acids: CASSYAAGTEAFF. The CDR3 nucleotides read TGTGCCAGCAGCTATGCCGCAGGGACTGAAGCTTTCTTT.